This paragraph reports one T cell receptor (beta chain). The data were taken from a study of T-cell reconstitution after alpha-beta-depleted transplantation in children. Unique molecular identifiers were incorporated when the TCRbeta library was constructed. Via MiXCR, TCRdb re-called the PCR reads, giving one row per CDR3 protein. The profile shows a few hundred thousand distinct CDR3 sequences, around two fifths of them singletons. V lost 6 bases and J 7 bases, leaving 21 bases between the germline ends. The CDR3 has 15 residues. This rearrangement joins TRBV12-3 or TRBV12-4 to TRBJ2-5; D might be TRBD1 (6 bases). This specimen was PBMCs, taken before TCRalphabeta/CD19-depleted stem cell transplant. The TCR comes from a girl aged 2-10 years with aplastic anemia, due to receive a stem cell transplant. The CDR3 loop reads CASSPSARGRGTQYF. In DNA form, the CDR3 reads TGTGCCAGCAGCCCCTCGGCCAGGGGAAGAGGGACCCAGTACTTC.